What follows is one TCR beta chain and its context. Its antigen is as yet unknown. The data were obtained in a study of cytomegalovirus exposure and HLA in healthy donors. Study-wide findings and caveats: High specificity and sensitivity for cytomegalovirus status were reported for the classifier. Further analysis, carried out later, found HLA-associated TCR beta chains more clonally expanded than equally common other chains.

CDR3 length equals 16 residues. Germline CDR1 and CDR2: MDHEN and SYDVKM. Trimming cost V 3 bases and J 5 bases, with 17 bases left between them. 60 Vbeta and 13 Jbeta primers were used in PCR. Data came from immunoSEQ multiplex PCR; TCRdb stores just in-frame clones and leaves some out. The top ten clones hold almost 7.5% of a sample with approximately 68,000 clones, about 68% of them seen once. Material for sequencing was PBMCs. The sequence was obtained from a woman aged 25 to 45 in good health and CMV-seropositive. The rearrangement joins TRBV28 to TRBJ1-3; D is undetermined. The CDR3 reads CASSFRRGYWRNTIYF. The CDR3 DNA is TGTGCCAGCAGTTTCCGCCGGGGATACTGGAGAAACACCATATATTTT.